This T cell receptor (beta chain) was observed in a study of blood T cell repertoires in COVID-19. Sequencing was performed with immunoSEQ multiplex PCR; in TCRdb, only in-frame clones are kept and a portion is missing. Of about 180,000 clones in the sample, around 85% were seen once. V shed 8 bases, J shed 7 bases, and the junction held 2 bases outside the gene matches. Germline V gene sequence: CDR1 LNHDA, CDR2 SQIVND (reference sequence). The CDR3 is 12 residues long. This clone was seen a few times. The clonotype originates from a woman aged 80 or over with acute or convalescent COVID-19. The chain combines TRBV19 with TRBJ1-4; 9 bases match TRBD1. The sequenced sample was peripheral blood. The CDR3 DNA is TGTGCCAGTCCGGGACAGGGTGAAAAACTGTTTTTT. This translates into CASPGQGEKLFF.